These 29 T cell receptor beta chains were all obtained from the same sample, sequenced in a study of technical replicates of blood from four donors. Measured with immunoSEQ multiplex PCR; TCRdb has only the in-frame clones, and not every one. The repertoire holds 70,000 to 95,000 clones, with around 93% as singletons. Sequencing used T cells isolated from PBMCs. The receptors were sampled from a human donor in good health.

The chain employs TRBV11-2 and TRBJ2-7; D is unclear. This CDR3 comprises 13 residues. Trimming took off 5 bases at V and 3 bases at J, with 11 bases between the two ends. Looked up from germline, CDR1 is SGHAT and CDR2 is FQNNGV. The DNA for the CDR3 is TGTGCCAGCAGCCCAGGCAGGTACTACGAGCAGTACTTC. It yields the protein CASSPGRYYEQYF.

This clone appeared once. This chain links TRBV29-1 with TRBJ1-2; 7 nucleotides agree with TRBD1. CDR1 and CDR2 from the germline V gene are SQVTM and ANQGSEA. With V trimmed by 7 bases and J by 5 bases, 13 bases remained unmatched. This CDR3 contains 14 residues. CDR3 region: CSGELGQPLYGYTF. As DNA, the CDR3 is TGCAGCGGAGAACTGGGACAGCCCTTATATGGCTACACCTTC.

The V call is TRBV6-5, the J call TRBJ1-4, with unresolved D. CDR3 length: 15 amino acids. The V gene's germline CDR1 is MNHEY and CDR2 SVGAGI. Trimming stripped 1 base from V and 0 bases from J, with 6 bases between. DNA of the CDR3: TGTGCCAGCAGTTACTTGGAGTCAACTAATGAAAAACTGTTTTTT. Amino acids: CASSYLESTNEKLFF.

In its sample, this clone was seen once. This sequence joins TRBV2 and TRBJ2-3, with D perhaps TRBD1 (6 bases). The V end lost 6 bases, the J end lost 1 base, and 14 bases lay between the germline ends. Germline loops: CDR1 SNHLY, CDR2 FYNNEI. The CDR3 covers 15 residues. In nucleotides, the CDR3 is TGTGCCAGCAGGGCTAGAGAGGGGGGCACAGATACGCAGTATTTT. Translation gives CASRAREGGTDTQYF.

The rearrangement links TRBV30 to TRBJ1-6; 9 bases agree with TRBD1. Germline V gene sequence: CDR1 GTSNPN, CDR2 SVGIG (reference sequence). The junction had 3 bases not matched to a gene; V was cut back by 0 bases and J by 6 bases. The CDR3 loop spans 15 amino acids. In nucleotides, the CDR3 is TGTGCCTGGAGTGTACTGGACAGGGGTAATTCACCCCTCCACTTT. Its protein is CAWSVLDRGNSPLHF.

This chain uses TRBV15 with TRBJ1-4; weak D call: TRBD1 (5 bases). V lost 7 bases and J lost 4, with 13 bases in between. The germline gives CDR1 LNHNV, CDR2 YYDKDF (reference sequence). The length of the CDR3 is 14 residues. The CDR3 region has the DNA TGTGCCACCAACAACGGGACTGGTAATGAAAAACTGTTTTTT. Amino acid sequence: CATNNGTGNEKLFF.

This clone was counted only a few times. The chain links TRBV9 to TRBJ2-1; TRBD2 matches at 8 bases. This CDR3 is 14 amino acids long. The V gene's germline CDR1 is SGDLS and CDR2 YYNGEE. The V gene end was trimmed by 4 bases and the J gene end by 3 bases; junction bases not matched to a gene: 3. The CDR3 loop is CASSTSGLYNEQFF. CDR3 DNA sequence: TGTGCCAGCAGCACTAGCGGACTCTACAATGAGCAGTTCTTC.

The gene calls are TRBV5-4 and TRBJ2-7; TRBD2 matches 10 bases. Germline values: CDR1 SGHNT, CDR2 YYREEE (reference sequence). CDR3 size: 16 residues. The V gene end was trimmed by 0 bases and the J gene end by 6 bases; junction bases not matched to a gene: 9. CDR3 in DNA: TGTGCCAGCAGCTTGGAAGCGGGAGGGCCTCTGGGCGAGCAGTACTTC. Translated: CASSLEAGGPLGEQYF.

The chain recombines TRBV6-5 with TRBJ1-1; D is unresolved. Germline assignment: CDR1 MNHEY and CDR2 SVGAGI. V was trimmed by 7 bases and J by 0 bases, leaving 9 bases between them. This CDR3 contains 13 residues. CDR3 nucleotides: TGTGCCAGCAAGCGGCTTTTGAACACTGAAGCTTTCTTT. This gives the protein CASKRLLNTEAFF.

The chain uses TRBV14 and TRBJ1-2; 9 nucleotides align to TRBD1. The CDR3 runs to 14 residues. Germline loops: CDR1 SGHDN, CDR2 FVKESK. Trimming removed 1 base from V and 4 bases from J; junction bases left unmatched: 1. The CDR3 DNA is TGTGCCAGCAGCCAAGTGGGACAGGGCTATGGCTACACCTTC. This translates into CASSQVGQGYGYTF.

The chain recombines TRBV6-1 with TRBJ1-3; 8 bases match TRBD1. CDR3 length: 16 residues. CDR1 is MNHNS, CDR2 SASEGT, per germline. V lost 8 bases, J lost 0 bases, and 9 bases stayed unmatched. CDR3 amino acids: CASYEGGQVSGNTIYF. CDR3 bases: TGTGCCAGCTATGAAGGGGGACAGGTCTCTGGAAACACCATATATTTT.

V gene TRBV6-4 combines with J gene TRBJ2-3; D call uncertain. The V end was cut by 3 bases, the J end by 2 bases, with 6 bases between. Germline V lookup: CDR1 MRHNA, CDR2 SNTAGT. The CDR3 sequence is 13 residues long. The CDR3 loop is CASSDPYTDTQYF. In DNA form, the CDR3 reads TGTGCCAGCAGTGATCCTTACACAGATACGCAGTATTTT.

V gene TRBV19 combines with J gene TRBJ2-7, with 7 bases matching TRBD1. The CDR3 extends over 15 amino acids. The germline V gene has CDR1 LNHDA and CDR2 SQIVND (reference sequence). J was trimmed by 7 bases and V by 1 base; bases with no gene match: 10. The CDR3 loop is CASSIGDRAPEEQYF. The CDR3 region has the DNA TGTGCCAGTAGTATAGGAGACAGGGCCCCCGAGGAGCAGTACTTC.

This chain links TRBV25-1 with TRBJ1-1; D might be TRBD1 (5 bases). CDR3 length: 11 amino acids. Germline V gives CDR1 MGHDK, CDR2 SYGVNS. Trimming took 6 bases from V and 6 from J, leaving 8 bases between them. The DNA for the CDR3 is TGTGCCAGCAGCCCAGGGTCTGAAGCTTTCTTT. Amino acid sequence: CASSPGSEAFF.

The rearrangement joins TRBV10-1 to TRBJ2-3; 12 bases align to TRBD2. CDR3 length equals 15 residues. Germline V gene sequence: CDR1 WNHNN, CDR2 SYGVQD (reference sequence). J lost 6 bases, V lost 4 bases, and 5 bases had no gene match. The CDR3 loop is CASSAGLAGSDTQYF. The DNA of the CDR3 is TGCGCCAGCAGTGCAGGACTAGCGGGAAGTGATACGCAGTATTTT.

CDR3 bases: TGTGCCAGCAACGGGACTCCTGCGTACGAGCAGTACTTC. Protein product: CASNGTPAYEQYF. The chain combines TRBV28 with TRBJ2-7, with TRBD2 as a possible D gene (6 bases). The CDR3 runs to 13 residues. The V end lost 7 bases, the J end lost 4 bases, and 14 bases lay between the germline ends. CDR1 and CDR2 from the germline V gene are MDHEN and SYDVKM.

This chain joins TRBV9 and TRBJ1-3; weak D call: TRBD1 (6 bases). Germline CDR1 SGDLS, CDR2 YYNGEE. Trimming pared 2 bases from V and 0 bases from J, leaving 18 bases between. CDR3 length equals 18 residues. Written as DNA, the CDR3 is TGTGCCAGCAGCGTTGAGGGAGGGGGTCGAGTCTCTGGAAACACCATATATTTT. It yields the protein CASSVEGGGRVSGNTIYF.

The chain carries TRBV6-4 and TRBJ2-1; 8 nucleotides match TRBD2. Looked up from germline, CDR1 is MRHNA and CDR2 is SNTAGT. The CDR3 is made up of 20 amino acids. The trim removed 3 bases at V and 5 bases at J, leaving 21 bases unmatched. The CDR3 coding sequence is TGTGCCAGCAGTGATTTTGCTCTTCAAGGAAGCGGGAGTAGTAACAATGAGCAGTTCTTC. It translates to CASSDFALQGSGSSNNEQFF.

The chain recombines TRBV25-1 with TRBJ2-5, with D possibly being TRBD2 (5 bases). Germline assignment: CDR1 MGHDK and CDR2 SYGVNS. This CDR3 spans 12 amino acids. V dropped 3 bases and J dropped 5 bases, with 7 bases sitting between them. The chain's CDR3 is CASSDRGETQYF. As DNA, the CDR3 is TGTGCCAGCAGTGATAGAGGGGAGACCCAGTACTTC. Complete variable domain (other parts from reference TRBV25-1 and TRBJ2-5): EADIYQTPRYLVIGTGKKITLECSQTMGHDKMYWYQQDPGMELHLIHYSYGVNSTEKGDLSSESTVSRIRTEHFPLTLESARPSHTSQYLCASSDRGETQYFGPGTRLLVL.

The CDR3 sequence: CASRRQGLTDTQYF. The CDR3 DNA sequence: TGTGCCAGCAGGAGACAGGGGCTGACAGATACGCAGTATTTT. The J gene is TRBJ2-3, the V gene TRBV6-5; 8 nucleotides match TRBD1. The trim removed 6 bases at V and 3 bases at J, leaving 5 bases unmatched. This CDR3 contains 14 residues. Germline V gene lookup returns CDR1 MNHEY and CDR2 SVGAGI.

The V call is TRBV5-6, the J call TRBJ2-2; 7 bases match TRBD1. Germline V gene data show CDR1 as SGHDT and CDR2 as YYEEEE. The CDR3 extends over 15 amino acids. V was pared by 2 bases and J by 3 bases, with 4 bases of the junction left unmatched. CDR3 DNA sequence: TGTGCCAGCAGCTTCCTCGACAGGGACACCGGGGAGCTGTTTTTT. This codes for CASSFLDRDTGELFF.

The chain employs TRBV4-1 and TRBJ1-5; 8 bases fit TRBD1. There are 17 residues in the CDR3. V lost 4 bases and J lost 1; bases outside the gene matches: 9. CDR1 and CDR2 from the germline V gene are MGHRA and YSYEKL. The CDR3 bases are TGCGCCAGCAGCCCCGGGACAGGCAGTTCAAGCAATCAGCCCCAGCATTTT. This encodes CASSPGTGSSSNQPQHF.

The CDR3 coding sequence is TGCGCCAGCAGCCAAGTTAGGCAGGGGGTAGGGGCTTTCTTT. It encodes CASSQVRQGVGAFF. J is TRBJ1-1 and V is TRBV4-1; the match to TRBD1 covers 7 bases. CDR1 is MGHRA and CDR2 is YSYEKL in the germline V gene. The CDR3 is made up of 14 amino acids. The V and J ends lost 1 base and 11 bases, in that order; junction bases with no gene match: 10.

V and J are TRBV28 and TRBJ2-3; tentative D call: TRBD2 (6 bases). The V gene lost 5 bases and the J gene lost 0 bases, with 15 bases spanning the gap. The germline V gene encodes CDR1 MDHEN and CDR2 SYDVKM. The CDR3 covers 16 residues. CDR3 sequence reads: CASSLSRSGSTDTQYF. The CDR3 DNA reads TGTGCCAGCAGTCTAAGTAGAAGCGGGAGCACAGATACGCAGTATTTT. The whole variable domain, remainder taken from reference TRBV28 and TRBJ2-3, is DVKVTQSSRYLVKRTGEKVFLECVQDMDHENMFWYRQDPGLGLRLIYFSYDVKMKEKGDIPEGYSVSREKKERFSLILESASTNQTSMYLCASSLSRSGSTDTQYFGPGTRLTVL.

V is TRBV7-6 and J is TRBJ1-1; 7 nucleotides match TRBD1. Unmatched junction bases numbered 3, after V lost 6 bases and J lost 5 bases. The CDR3 is 12 residues long. Germline V gives CDR1 SGHVS, CDR2 FNYEAQ. CDR3 in DNA: TGTGCCAGCAGGACGGGACAGACTGAAGCTTTCTTT. It specifies CASRTGQTEAFF.

This clone was seen just once. V and J are TRBV6-1 and TRBJ1-2; D call uncertain. There are 15 residues in the CDR3. From germline, CDR1 is MNHNS and CDR2 SASEGT. The V end lost 6 bases, the J end lost 0 bases, and 14 bases lay between the germline ends. CDR3 in amino acids: CASRAGTSPNYGYTF. CDR3 coding DNA: TGTGCCAGCAGGGCAGGTACATCTCCTAACTATGGCTACACCTTC.

The chain links TRBV5-1 to TRBJ1-2; 8 bases are a match to TRBD1. V was pared by 3 bases and J by 3 bases, with 4 bases of the junction left unmatched. CDR1 and CDR2 (germline): SGHRS, YFSETQ. The CDR3 loop spans 14 amino acids. CDR3 coding DNA: TGCGCCAGCAGCTCACCGGGACAGGACTATGGCTACACCTTC. Translation gives CASSSPGQDYGYTF.

The chain carries TRBV5-1 and TRBJ2-7, with no clear D. V lost 0 bases and J 1 base, leaving 5 bases between the germline ends. The CDR3 runs 13 residues. From germline, CDR1 is SGHRS and CDR2 YFSETQ. CDR3 residues: CASSLAGSYEQYF. In DNA, the CDR3 is TGCGCCAGCAGCTTGGCCGGGTCCTACGAGCAGTACTTC.

The chain uses TRBV20-1 and TRBJ2-5; no clear D gene. There are 10 residues in the CDR3. Trimming took 6 bases from V and 3 from J, leaving 5 bases between them. Germline assignment: CDR1 DFQATT and CDR2 SNEGSKA (reference sequence). Here the CDR3 DNA reads TGCAGTGCCCAAAAAGAGACCCAGTACTTC. Its protein is CSAQKETQYF.